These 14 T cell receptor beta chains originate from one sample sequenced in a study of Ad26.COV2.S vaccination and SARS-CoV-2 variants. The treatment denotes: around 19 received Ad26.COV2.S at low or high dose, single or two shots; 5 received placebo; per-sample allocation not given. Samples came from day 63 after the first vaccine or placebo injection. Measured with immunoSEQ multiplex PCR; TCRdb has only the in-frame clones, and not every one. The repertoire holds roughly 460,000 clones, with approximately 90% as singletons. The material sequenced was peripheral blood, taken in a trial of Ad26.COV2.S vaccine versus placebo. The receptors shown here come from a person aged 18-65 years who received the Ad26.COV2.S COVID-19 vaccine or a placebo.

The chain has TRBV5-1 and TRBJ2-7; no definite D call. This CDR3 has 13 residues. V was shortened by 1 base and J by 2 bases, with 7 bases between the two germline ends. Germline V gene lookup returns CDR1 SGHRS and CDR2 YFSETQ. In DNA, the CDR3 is TGCGCCAGCAGCTTGATCAGTACCTACGAGCAGTACTTC. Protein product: CASSLISTYEQYF.

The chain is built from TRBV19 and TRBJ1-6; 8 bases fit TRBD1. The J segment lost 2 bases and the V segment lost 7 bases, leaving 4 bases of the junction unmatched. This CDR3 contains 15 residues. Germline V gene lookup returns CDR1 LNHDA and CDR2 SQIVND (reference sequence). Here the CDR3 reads CASTPTGAYNSPLHF. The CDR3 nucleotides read TGTGCCAGTACCCCGACAGGGGCCTATAATTCACCCCTCCACTTT.

The DNA for the CDR3 is TGTGCCAGCAGCGAGACAGGGGCCACTGAAGCTTTCTTT. As protein: CASSETGATEAFF. The chain links TRBV6-5 to TRBJ1-1; 8 bases fit TRBD1. Germline lookup yields CDR1 MNHEY and CDR2 SVGAGI. CDR3 length: 13 amino acids. V lost 6 bases, J lost 4 bases, and 4 bases stayed unmatched.

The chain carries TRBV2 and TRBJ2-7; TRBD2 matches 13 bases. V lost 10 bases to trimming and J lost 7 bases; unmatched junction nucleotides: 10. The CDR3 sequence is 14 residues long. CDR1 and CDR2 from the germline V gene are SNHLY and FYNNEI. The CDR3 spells CAISGTSGTNEQYF. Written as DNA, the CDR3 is TGTGCCATATCGGGGACTAGCGGGACGAATGAGCAGTACTTC.

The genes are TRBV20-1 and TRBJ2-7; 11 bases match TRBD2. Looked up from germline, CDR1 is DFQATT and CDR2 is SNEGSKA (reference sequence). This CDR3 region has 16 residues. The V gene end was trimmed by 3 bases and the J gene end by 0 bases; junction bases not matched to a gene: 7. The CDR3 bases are TGCAGTGCTAGTGGGACTAGCGGTTTTAGCTCCTACGAGCAGTACTTC. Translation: CSASGTSGFSSYEQYF.

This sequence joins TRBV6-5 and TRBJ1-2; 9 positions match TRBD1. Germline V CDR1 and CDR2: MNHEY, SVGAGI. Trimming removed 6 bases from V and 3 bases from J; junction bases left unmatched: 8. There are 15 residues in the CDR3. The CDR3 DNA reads TGTGCCAGCAGGGAGACTACAGGGGGCGACTATGGCTACACCTTC. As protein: CASRETTGGDYGYTF.

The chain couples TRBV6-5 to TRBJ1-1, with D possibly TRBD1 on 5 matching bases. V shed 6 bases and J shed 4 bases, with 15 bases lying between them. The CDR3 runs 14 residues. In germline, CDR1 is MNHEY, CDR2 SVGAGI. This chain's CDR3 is CASSQGTLSTEAFF. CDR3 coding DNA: TGTGCCAGCAGCCAAGGGACTTTAAGCACTGAAGCTTTCTTT.

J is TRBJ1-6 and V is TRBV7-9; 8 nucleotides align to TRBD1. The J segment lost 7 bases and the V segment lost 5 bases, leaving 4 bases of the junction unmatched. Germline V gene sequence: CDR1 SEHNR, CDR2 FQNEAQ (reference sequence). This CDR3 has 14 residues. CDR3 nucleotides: TGTGCCAGCAGCAAGGGACAGGCGAATTCACCCCTCCACTTT. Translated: CASSKGQANSPLHF.

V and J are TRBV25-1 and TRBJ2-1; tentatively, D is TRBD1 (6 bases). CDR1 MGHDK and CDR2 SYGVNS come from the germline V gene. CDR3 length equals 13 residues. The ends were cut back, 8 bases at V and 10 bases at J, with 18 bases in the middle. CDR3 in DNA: TGTGCCAGCCTGGGACACCCCGGAAGGGAGCAGTTCTTC. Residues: CASLGHPGREQFF.

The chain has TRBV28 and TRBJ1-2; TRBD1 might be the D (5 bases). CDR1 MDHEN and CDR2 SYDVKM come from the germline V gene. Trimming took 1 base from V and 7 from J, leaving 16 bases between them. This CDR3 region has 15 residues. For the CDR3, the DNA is TGTGCCAGCAGTTTATCTTCACCGGGGACGTCTGGCTACACCTTC. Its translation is CASSLSSPGTSGYTF.

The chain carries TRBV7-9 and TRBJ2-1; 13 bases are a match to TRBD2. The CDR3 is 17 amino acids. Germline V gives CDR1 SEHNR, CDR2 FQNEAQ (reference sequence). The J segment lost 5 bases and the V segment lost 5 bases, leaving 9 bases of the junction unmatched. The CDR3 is CASSQPTGTSGNNEQFF. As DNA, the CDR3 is TGTGCCAGCAGCCAGCCAACCGGGACTAGCGGGAACAATGAGCAGTTCTTC.

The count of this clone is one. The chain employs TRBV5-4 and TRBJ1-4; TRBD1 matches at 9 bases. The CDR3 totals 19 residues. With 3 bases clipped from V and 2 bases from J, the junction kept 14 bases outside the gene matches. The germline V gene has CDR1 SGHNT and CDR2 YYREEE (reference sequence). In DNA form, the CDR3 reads TGTGCCAGCAGCTGTGGGAAATCAACAGGGGGCAGCACTAATGAAAAACTGTTTTTT. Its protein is CASSCGKSTGGSTNEKLFF.

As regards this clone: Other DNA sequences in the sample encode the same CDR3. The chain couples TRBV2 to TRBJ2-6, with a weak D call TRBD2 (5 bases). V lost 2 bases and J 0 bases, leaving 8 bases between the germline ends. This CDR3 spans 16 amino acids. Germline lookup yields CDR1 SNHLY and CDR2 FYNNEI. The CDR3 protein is CASSESGGSGANVLTF. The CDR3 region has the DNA TGTGCCAGCAGTGAAAGCGGCGGCTCTGGGGCCAACGTCCTGACTTTC.

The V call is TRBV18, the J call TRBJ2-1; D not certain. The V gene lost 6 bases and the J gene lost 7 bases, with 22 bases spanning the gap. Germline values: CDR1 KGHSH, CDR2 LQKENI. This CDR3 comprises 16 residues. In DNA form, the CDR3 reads TGTGCCAGCTCCCCTTCGGGCGCGCTCTTGCGGAATGAGCAGTTCTTC. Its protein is CASSPSGALLRNEQFF.